The 8 T cell receptor beta chains presented below share a single source sample, sequenced in a study of shared clonotypes between healthy human individuals. CD45RO-negative cells were positively selected for CCR7, leaving out terminally differentiated effector memory CD45RA+ cells. The data were produced by immunoSEQ multiplex PCR, yet TCRdb's version contains in-frame clones alone and is incomplete. The sample consists of some 1,900,000 clones, over 85% of them appearing once. The sample comprised naive CD8+ T cells sorted from blood. These receptors were taken from a young man in good health.

This clone came up once. The same CDR3 is also encoded by other DNA sequences in this sample. This chain links TRBV6-6 with TRBJ1-2; TRBD1 matches at 7 bases. CDR1 is MNHNY, CDR2 SVGAGI, per germline (reference sequence). Trimming at V came to 2 bases and at J to 5 bases, leaving 5 bases not matched to a gene. CDR3 size: 14 residues. The CDR3, as DNA: TGTGCCAGCAGTTACGGGGAGGGGGCGTATGGCTACACCTTC. Its protein product is CASSYGEGAYGYTF.

The rearrangement links TRBV5-1 to TRBJ2-7; D is perhaps TRBD2 (6 bases). The CDR3 is made up of 14 amino acids. Per germline, CDR1 SGHRS and CDR2 YFSETQ. V lost 2 bases to trimming and J lost 1 base, with 10 bases between them. The CDR3 loop is CASSLTGESYEQYF. As DNA, the CDR3 is TGCGCCAGCAGCTTAACGGGGGAGTCCTACGAGCAGTACTTC.

The chain is built from TRBV9 and TRBJ2-5, with a tentative D call TRBD2 (5 bases). Germline-derived CDR1 and CDR2 are SGDLS and YYNGEE. With 5 bases removed from V and 5 bases from J, the gap between germline ends came to 13 bases. The CDR3 covers 13 residues. CDR3 in amino acids: CASSTNERETQYF. The CDR3 DNA reads TGTGCCAGCAGTACAAATGAGCGGGAGACCCAGTACTTC.

This chain joins TRBV7-9 and TRBJ2-7; possibly TRBD1 or TRBD2 for D (5 bases each). Trimming took 7 bases from V and 3 from J, leaving 13 bases between them. CDR1 SEHNR and CDR2 FQNEAQ come from the germline V gene (reference sequence). This CDR3 contains 13 residues. The CDR3 region is CASTSSGGYEQYF. The CDR3 DNA sequence: TGTGCCAGCACTTCAAGTGGGGGCTACGAGCAGTACTTC.

The V and J genes are TRBV11-2 and TRBJ1-3; D is possibly TRBD1 (6 bases). This CDR3 contains 17 residues. Germline V gives CDR1 SGHAT, CDR2 FQNNGV. The V end lost 1 base, the J end lost 8 bases, and 21 bases lay between the germline ends. The CDR3 spells CASSLAGGAPDWDTIYF. CDR3 in DNA: TGTGCCAGCAGCTTAGCTGGGGGGGCTCCAGACTGGGACACCATATATTTT.

V usage is TRBV27 and J usage is TRBJ1-1; D gene ambiguous. V was pared by 5 bases and J by 8 bases, with 15 bases between. The germline gives CDR1 MNHEY, CDR2 SMNVEV (reference sequence). There are 13 residues in the CDR3. The CDR3 loop reads CASSPSPSVEAFF. As DNA, the CDR3 is TGTGCCAGCAGTCCCTCACCTTCAGTCGAAGCTTTCTTT.

The chain employs TRBV5-4 and TRBJ1-2; 8 bases align to TRBD1. The CDR3 totals 13 residues. Germline CDR1 and CDR2: SGHNT and YYREEE (reference sequence). Trimming at V came to 7 bases and at J to 4 bases, leaving 6 bases not matched to a gene. The CDR3 sequence: CASEFTGGYGYTF. CDR3 bases: TGTGCCAGCGAGTTCACAGGGGGCTATGGCTACACCTTC.

The chain joins TRBV29-1 to TRBJ1-1; D is unclear. The germline V and J ends were trimmed by 1 base and 3 bases, with 12 bases remaining between them. The germline gives CDR1 SQVTM, CDR2 ANQGSEA. The CDR3 is 14 residues long. This CDR3 reads CSVEGEGGYTEAFF. The CDR3 region has the DNA TGCAGCGTTGAAGGGGAGGGAGGTTACACTGAAGCTTTCTTT.